A selection of T cell receptor beta chains follows, all from one sample in a study of OX40 agonist ivuxolimab in advanced cancers. The table came from immunoSEQ multiplex PCR; TCRdb's copy has only in-frame clones and leaves some out. Of about 21,000 clones listed, about 80% were seen once; the top ten hold 14%. Sequenced material: CD4+ or CD8+ T cells sorted from blood, taken in a trial of the OX40 agonist ivuxolimab. The receptors here all came from an adult with an advanced solid tumor such as melanoma, head and neck, liver or kidney cancer. Both conserved end residues are part of each CDR3. Fields, in order: CDR3 protein, V gene.

CASSVGSSGNTIYF,TRBV2
CASSSPKGATPWVRFF,TRBV7-9
CASRLQASSSYEQYF,TRBV28
CASSLGNPGDGYTF,TRBV6-5
CASSSRRTGDGYTF,TRBV2
CASSSGLEETQYF,TRBV5-1
CASSGDYDPHEQYF,TRBV27
CASRPRGGGSPLHF,TRBV7-9
CASSPTVSYTEAFF,TRBV28
CASSINNRERQPQHF,TRBV21-1
CASSSNDGNEQFF,TRBV11-3
CSVVSGLNTEAFF,TRBV29-1
CASSKGATGELFF,TRBV7-3
CASSKTGHYGYTF,TRBV5-5
CASSPPPGDSGDYGYTF,TRBV18
CASSQDGRRETQYF,TRBV4-1
CASSSKRGGAAQHF,TRBV28
CASSLAGGASQETQYF,TRBV7-2
CASKGTGEEAFF,TRBV25-1
CATSRDQTDTSQPQHF,TRBV15
CASSDGTGGYEQYF,TRBV10-2
CASSLWEFGGDSSYGYTF,TRBV28
CASSFTSLSYNEQFF,TRBV2
CASSLAGGPNEQFF,TRBV11-2
CASRESGARTDTQYF,TRBV11-2
CASSLTGFGTDTQYF,TRBV27
CASKEGLGLFEKLFF,TRBV5-1
CASSTGTSGENEQFF,TRBV5-1
CASSLNGIVKQTQYF,TRBV7-6